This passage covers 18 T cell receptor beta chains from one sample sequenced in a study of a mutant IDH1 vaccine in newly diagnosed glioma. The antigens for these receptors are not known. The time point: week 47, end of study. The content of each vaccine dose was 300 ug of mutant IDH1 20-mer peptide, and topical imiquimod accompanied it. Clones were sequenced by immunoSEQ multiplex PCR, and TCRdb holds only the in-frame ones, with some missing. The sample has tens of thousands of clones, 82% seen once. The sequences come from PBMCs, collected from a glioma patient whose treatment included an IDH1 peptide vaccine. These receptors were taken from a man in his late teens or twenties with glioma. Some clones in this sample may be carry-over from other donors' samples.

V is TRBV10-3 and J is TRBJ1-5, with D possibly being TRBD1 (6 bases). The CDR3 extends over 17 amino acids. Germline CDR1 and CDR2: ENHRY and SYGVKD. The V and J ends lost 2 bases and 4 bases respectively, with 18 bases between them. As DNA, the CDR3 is TGTGCCATCAGTGAGCCGGGTTGGACAGATATTAATCAGCCCCAGCATTTT. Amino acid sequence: CAISEPGWTDINQPQHF.

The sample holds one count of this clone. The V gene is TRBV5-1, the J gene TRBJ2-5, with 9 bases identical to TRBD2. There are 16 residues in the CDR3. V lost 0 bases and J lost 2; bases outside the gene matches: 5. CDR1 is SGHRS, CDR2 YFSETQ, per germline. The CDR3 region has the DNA TGCGCCAGCAGCTTGGCCCCTAGCGGGGATCAAGAGACCCAGTACTTC. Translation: CASSLAPSGDQETQYF.

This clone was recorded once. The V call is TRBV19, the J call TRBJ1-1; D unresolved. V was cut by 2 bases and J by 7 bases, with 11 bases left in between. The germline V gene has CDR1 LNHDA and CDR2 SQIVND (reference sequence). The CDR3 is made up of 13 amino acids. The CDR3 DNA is TGTGCCAGTAGTATAAGGGTGGTAGGTGAAGCTTTCTTT. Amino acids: CASSIRVVGEAFF.

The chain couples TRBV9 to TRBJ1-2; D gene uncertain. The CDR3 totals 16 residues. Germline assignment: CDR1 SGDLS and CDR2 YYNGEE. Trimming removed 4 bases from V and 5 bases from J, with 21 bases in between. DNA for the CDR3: TGTGCCAGCAGCCCTCCCCCGGGTCAGGCTCTATATGGCTACACCTTC. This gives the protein CASSPPPGQALYGYTF.

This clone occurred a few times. The CDR3, as DNA: TGTGCCAGCAGCGCCGCCCTTGGGAAAGGCACTGAAGCTTTCTTT. It codes for CASSAALGKGTEAFF. This chain links TRBV7-9 with TRBJ1-1; D is ambiguous. The CDR3 extends over 15 amino acids. Germline CDR1 is SEHNR and CDR2 is FQNEAQ (reference sequence). V lost 5 bases and J 4 bases, leaving 17 bases between the germline ends. Filled out from reference TRBV7-9 and TRBJ1-1, the complete variable domain reads DTGVSQNPRHKITKRGQNVTFRCDPISEHNRLYWYRQTLGQGPEFLTYFQNEAQLEKSRLLSDRFSAERPKGSFSTLEIQRTEQGDSAMYLCASSAALGKGTEAFFGQGTRLTVV.

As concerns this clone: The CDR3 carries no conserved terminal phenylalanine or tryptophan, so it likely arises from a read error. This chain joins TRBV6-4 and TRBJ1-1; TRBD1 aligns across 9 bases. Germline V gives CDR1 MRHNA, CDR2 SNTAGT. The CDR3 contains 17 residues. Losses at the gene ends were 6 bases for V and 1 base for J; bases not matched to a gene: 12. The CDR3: CASSDQSGQGPNTEAFL. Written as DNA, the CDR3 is TGTGCCAGCAGCGACCAATCGGGACAGGGTCCGAACACTGAAGCTTTCCTT.

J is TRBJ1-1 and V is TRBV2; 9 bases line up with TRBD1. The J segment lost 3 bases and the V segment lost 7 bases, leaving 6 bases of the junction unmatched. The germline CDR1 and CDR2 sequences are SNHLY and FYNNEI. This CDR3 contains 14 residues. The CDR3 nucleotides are TGTGCCAGCATGCTGGGACAGGGTTACACTGAAGCTTTCTTT. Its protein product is CASMLGQGYTEAFF.

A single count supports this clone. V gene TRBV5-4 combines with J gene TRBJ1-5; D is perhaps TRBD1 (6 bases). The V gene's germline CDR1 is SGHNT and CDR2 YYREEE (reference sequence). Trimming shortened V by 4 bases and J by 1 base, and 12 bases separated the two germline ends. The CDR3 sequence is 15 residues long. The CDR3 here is CASSLRGESNQPQHF. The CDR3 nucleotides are TGTGCCAGCAGCCTCAGGGGAGAGAGCAATCAGCCCCAGCATTTT.

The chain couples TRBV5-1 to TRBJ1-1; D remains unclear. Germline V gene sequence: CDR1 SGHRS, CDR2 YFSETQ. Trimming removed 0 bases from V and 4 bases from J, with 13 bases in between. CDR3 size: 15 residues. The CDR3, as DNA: TGCGCCAGCAGCTTGGAGACCCTTCGGGCCACTGAAGCTTTCTTT. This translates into CASSLETLRATEAFF.

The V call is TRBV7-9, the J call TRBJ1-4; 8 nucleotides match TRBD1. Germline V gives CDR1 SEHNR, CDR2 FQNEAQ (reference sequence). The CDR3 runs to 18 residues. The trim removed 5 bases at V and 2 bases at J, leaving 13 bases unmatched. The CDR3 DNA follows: TGTGCCAGCAGCCCCAAGACAGGGGAGAGGTTCACTAATGAAAAACTGTTTTTT. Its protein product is CASSPKTGERFTNEKLFF.

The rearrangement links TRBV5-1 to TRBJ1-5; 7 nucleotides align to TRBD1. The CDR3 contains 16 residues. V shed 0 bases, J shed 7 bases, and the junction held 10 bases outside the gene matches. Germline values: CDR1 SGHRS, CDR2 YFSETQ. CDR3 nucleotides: TGCGCCAGCAGCTTGGGTCCGACAGGGACGAACCAGCCCCAGCATTTT. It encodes CASSLGPTGTNQPQHF.

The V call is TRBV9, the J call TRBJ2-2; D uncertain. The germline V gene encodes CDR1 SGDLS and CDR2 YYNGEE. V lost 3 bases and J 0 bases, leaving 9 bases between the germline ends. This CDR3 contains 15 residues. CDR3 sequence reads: CASSALGTNTGELFF. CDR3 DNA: TGTGCCAGCAGCGCATTGGGGACGAACACCGGGGAGCTGTTTTTT. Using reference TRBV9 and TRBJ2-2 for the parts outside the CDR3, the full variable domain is DSGVTQTPKHLITATGQRVTLRCSPRSGDLSVYWYQQSLDQGLQFLIQYYNGEERAKGNILERFSAQQFPDLHSELNLSSLELGDSALYFCASSALGTNTGELFFGEGSRLTVL.

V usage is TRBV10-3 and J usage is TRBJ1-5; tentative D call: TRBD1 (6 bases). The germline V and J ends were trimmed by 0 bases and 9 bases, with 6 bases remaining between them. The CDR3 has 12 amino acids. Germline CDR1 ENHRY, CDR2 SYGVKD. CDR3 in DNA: TGTGCCATCAGTGAGTCACAGGGGCCCCAGCATTTT. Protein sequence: CAISESQGPQHF.

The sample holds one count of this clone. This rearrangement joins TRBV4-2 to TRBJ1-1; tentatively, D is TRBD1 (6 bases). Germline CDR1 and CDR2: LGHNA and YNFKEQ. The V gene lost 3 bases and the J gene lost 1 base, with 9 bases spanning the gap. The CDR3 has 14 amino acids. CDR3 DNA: TGTGCCAGCAGCCAGGGACACGGGAACACTGAAGCTTTCTTT. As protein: CASSQGHGNTEAFF.

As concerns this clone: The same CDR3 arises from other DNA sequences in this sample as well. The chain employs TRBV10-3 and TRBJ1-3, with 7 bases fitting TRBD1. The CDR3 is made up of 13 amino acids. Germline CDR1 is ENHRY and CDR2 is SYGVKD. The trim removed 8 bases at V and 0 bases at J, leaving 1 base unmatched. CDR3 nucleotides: TGTGCCATCCGGGACAGCTCTGGAAACACCATATATTTT. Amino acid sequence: CAIRDSSGNTIYF.

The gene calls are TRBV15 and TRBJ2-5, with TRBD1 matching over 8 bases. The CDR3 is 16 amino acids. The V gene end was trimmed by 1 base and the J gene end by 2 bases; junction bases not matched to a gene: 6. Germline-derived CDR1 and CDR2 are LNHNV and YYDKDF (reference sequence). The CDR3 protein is CATSRGVRGRQETQYF. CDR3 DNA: TGTGCCACCAGCAGAGGTGTCAGGGGGCGTCAAGAGACCCAGTACTTC.

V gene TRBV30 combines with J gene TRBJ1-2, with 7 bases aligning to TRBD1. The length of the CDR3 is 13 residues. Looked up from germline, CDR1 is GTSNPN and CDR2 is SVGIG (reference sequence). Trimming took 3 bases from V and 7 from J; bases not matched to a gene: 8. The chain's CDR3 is CAWSLTGVGGYTF. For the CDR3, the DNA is TGTGCCTGGAGCTTAACAGGGGTAGGTGGCTACACCTTC.

The CDR3 DNA follows: TGTGCCAGTAAAGGCGGGCCAGCTACTAACTATGGCTACACCTTC. This translates into CASKGGPATNYGYTF. The rearrangement links TRBV19 to TRBJ1-2; D is uncertain. In germline, CDR1 is LNHDA, CDR2 SQIVND (reference sequence). Trimming took 7 bases from V and 0 from J, leaving 15 bases between them. There are 15 residues in the CDR3.